This T cell receptor beta chain is from a study of T cell repertoires in cytomegalovirus infection (dated by TCRdb to between 2018 and 2021). For the wider study: Donor HLA type was relevant to the analysis, as public TCR beta signatures indicated carriage of CMV infection together with the matching HLA type. General findings and caveats noted by the study authors: Cumulative frequency of public TCR beta family members discriminated carriers of CMV infection plus the relevant HLA type in this cohort and an independent roughly 350-donor cohort. The ex vivo response was dominated by HLA-C-restricted CMV-specific TCR beta clonotypes, which also provided the single most frequent clonotype in two of eight donors.

V and J lose 3 bases and 4 bases, and a span of 9 bases separates them. The germline V gene provides CDR1 SGHTA and CDR2 FQGNSA. The CDR3 measures 13 amino acids from cysteine to phenylalanine. Only CDR3 DNA remains: 39 bases, in frame from the first base. Instrument used: Illumina HiSeq 1500. TCRdb reanalyzed the raw reads on its own, using fastp at Q25 for trimming and MiXCR for clone calling, and kept in-frame beta chains. Merged by CDR3 protein, the rows form single entries marked with the most common genes and DNA. This sample holds 200,000 or so distinct CDR3 sequences; under 30% were observed only once. The ten largest clones represent 30% to 35% of the sample. Note on this clonotype: Its target antigen remains unknown. It has no much larger one-base neighbor in the sample; base qualities were not kept.

The receptor comes from a human donor in good health (CMV status not recorded). Some clones in this sample may be carry-over from other donors' samples. The chain is encoded by TRBV7-2 joined to TRBJ2-5, with the D call perhaps TRBD1 or TRBD2, each one matching 5 bases. Sequencing input: PBMCs. The nucleotides read TGTGCCAGCAGCTTCAGAGGGGTAGAGACCCAGTACTTC. Its coded protein is CASSFRGVETQYF. Joined to the reference TRBV7-2 and TRBJ2-5 proteins, this CDR3 gives the full variable domain: GAGVSQSPSNKVTEKGKDVELRCDPISGHTALYWYRQSLGQGLEFLIYFQGNSAPDKSGLPSDRFSAERTGGSVSTLTIQRTQQEDSAVYLCASSFRGVETQYFGPGTRLLVL.